Listed here is a single T cell receptor (beta chain). The CDR3 contains 13 residues. Germline V gene sequence: CDR1 MDHEN, CDR2 SYDVKM. Trimming removed 3 bases from V and 3 bases from J, with 8 bases in between. Profiling relied on immunoSEQ multiplex PCR, and the TCRdb table lists in-frame clones only, not all of them. The sample includes 53,000 or so clones, around 90% seen only once; the top ten take 10% to 15%. The data were obtained in a study of blood T cell repertoires in COVID-19. About the research overall: Italy, Spain and the United States were the sources of the convalescent and acute COVID-19 samples. T cells, B-cell-depleted T cells, or PBMCs supplied cDNA or gDNA.

The rearrangement uses TRBV28 and TRBJ1-1; D gene unclear. This TCR came from an elderly man with acute or convalescent COVID-19. Sequencing was performed on peripheral blood. The CDR3 here is CASSLRGDTEAFF. In nucleotides, the CDR3 is TGTGCCAGCAGTTTGAGAGGAGACACTGAAGCTTTCTTT.